The 11 T cell receptor beta chains in this list originate from one sample, sequenced in a study of OX40 agonist ivuxolimab in advanced cancers. Clones were sequenced by immunoSEQ multiplex PCR, and TCRdb holds only the in-frame ones, with some missing. Of about 75,000 clones in the sample, 85% to 90% were seen once. The source material was CD4+ or CD8+ T cells sorted from blood, sampled in a trial of the OX40 agonist ivuxolimab. Source of these receptors: an adult with an advanced solid tumor such as melanoma, head and neck, liver or kidney cancer.

V gene TRBV29-1 combines with J gene TRBJ2-5, with D unclear. The CDR3 runs 11 residues. Per the germline V gene, CDR1 is SQVTM and CDR2 is ANQGSEA. Deletions cut 5 bases from V and 4 bases from J, with 8 bases between. The CDR3 DNA reads TGCAGCGTTCTGATCGGAGAGACCCAGTACTTC. Translation: CSVLIGETQYF. The entire variable domain, with the rest obtained from reference TRBV29-1 and TRBJ2-5, is as follows: SAVISQKPSRDICQRGTSLTIQCQVDSQVTMMFWYRQQPGQSLTLIATANQGSEATYESGFVIDKFPISRPNLTFSTLTVSNMSPEDSSIYLCSVLIGETQYFGPGTRLLVL.

This clone has more than one count but fewer than ten. The chain employs TRBV5-1 and TRBJ1-1; 7 bases match TRBD1. Trimming removed 0 bases from V and 2 bases from J; junction bases left unmatched: 4. This CDR3 spans 15 amino acids. Germline V CDR1 and CDR2: SGHRS, YFSETQ. This CDR3 is CASSLGQGGNTEAFF. The DNA of the CDR3 is TGCGCCAGCAGCTTGGGGCAGGGGGGCAACACTGAAGCTTTCTTT.

Only one count was recorded for this clone. This chain connects TRBV5-6 to TRBJ1-1, with D unresolved. The V gene lost 7 bases and the J gene lost 7 bases, with 17 bases spanning the gap. CDR1 and CDR2 (germline): SGHDT, YYEEEE. The CDR3 totals 13 residues. This chain's CDR3 is CASSQFYGFEAFF. Written as DNA, the CDR3 is TGTGCCAGCTCCCAATTTTACGGCTTTGAAGCTTTCTTT.

This sequence joins TRBV25-1 and TRBJ2-2; D unclear. Germline V gene data show CDR1 as MGHDK and CDR2 as SYGVNS. This CDR3 is built from 12 residues. The V end lost 6 bases, the J end lost 4 bases, and 6 bases lay between the germline ends. CDR3 residues: CASRRTTGELFF. The CDR3 DNA follows: TGTGCCAGCAGGAGGACCACCGGGGAGCTGTTTTTT.

The chain couples TRBV10-3 to TRBJ2-1; 8 nucleotides line up with TRBD2. The V and J ends lost 0 bases and 3 bases, in that order; junction bases with no gene match: 1. This CDR3 region has 15 residues. Germline V gene data show CDR1 as ENHRY and CDR2 as SYGVKD. The CDR3 DNA is TGTGCCATCAGTGAGTCCAGCGGGGGCTACAATGAGCAGTTCTTC. Protein: CAISESSGGYNEQFF.

The V and J genes are TRBV9 and TRBJ2-5; possible D gene TRBD1, 6 bases. V was pared by 3 bases and J by 4 bases, with 16 bases between. CDR1 is SGDLS and CDR2 is YYNGEE in the germline V gene. This CDR3 is 15 amino acids long. The CDR3 DNA sequence: TGTGCCAGCAGCGCCCCCGGGACAAGGGGAGAGACCCAGTACTTC. Its protein product is CASSAPGTRGETQYF.

This clone occurred once. This chain joins TRBV4-3 and TRBJ1-6; 9 bases are a match to TRBD1. After removal of 5 bases from V and 6 bases from J, the junction contained 5 bases not matched to a gene. Germline-derived CDR1 and CDR2 are LGHNA and YSLEER. This CDR3 is built from 15 residues. CDR3 sequence reads: CASSGGTGTNSPLHF. The CDR3 DNA sequence: TGCGCCAGCAGCGGCGGGACAGGGACTAATTCACCCCTCCACTTT.

The chain is built from TRBV6-1 and TRBJ1-2; TRBD1 is a possible D gene (5 bases). The ends were cut back, 2 bases at V and 4 bases at J, with 8 bases in the middle. This CDR3 is 13 amino acids long. CDR1 and CDR2 from the germline V gene are MNHNS and SASEGT. CDR3 sequence: CASSETGFYGYTF. The CDR3 DNA follows: TGTGCCAGCAGTGAAACAGGATTCTATGGCTACACCTTC.

This sequence joins TRBV18 and TRBJ2-2; D not resolved. Trimming removed 2 bases at V and 2 bases at J, with 6 bases between. Germline CDR1 is KGHSH and CDR2 is LQKENI. This CDR3 region has 14 residues. The CDR3 region is CASSPGPNTGELFF. The CDR3 coding sequence is TGTGCCAGCTCACCAGGACCAAACACCGGGGAGCTGTTTTTT.

The rearrangement links TRBV2 to TRBJ2-5; a weak D match, TRBD2 (5 bases). CDR1 is SNHLY and CDR2 is FYNNEI in the germline V gene. The V gene lost 4 bases and the J gene lost 5 bases, with 11 bases spanning the gap. This CDR3 contains 13 residues. CDR3 protein: CASSAAGGETQYF. CDR3 bases: TGTGCCAGCAGTGCAGCCGGAGGCGAGACCCAGTACTTC.

This clone was seen once. The gene calls are TRBV6-1 and TRBJ2-5; TRBD1 matches at 11 bases. The germline V gene has CDR1 MNHNS and CDR2 SASEGT. The CDR3 loop spans 16 amino acids. After removal of 4 bases from V and 5 bases from J, the junction contained 9 bases not matched to a gene. The CDR3 DNA sequence: TGTGCCAGCAGTGTCCGGGACAGGGGGTTGTTGGAGACCCAGTACTTC. Protein product: CASSVRDRGLLETQYF.